The present T cell receptor beta chain was sequenced within a study of blood T cell repertoires in COVID-19. Study information: The United States, Italy and Spain supplied acute and convalescent COVID-19 samples. From T cells, B-cell-depleted T cells, or PBMCs came the material, which was cDNA or gDNA.

This clone was seen a single time. Authors' processing steps: By means of reference gene primer amplification, nucleated cell counts were estimated. Clones were sequenced by immunoSEQ multiplex PCR, and TCRdb holds only the in-frame ones, with some missing. The DNA gave D and trimming, while V, J and clone size come from that table. The sample lists about 250,000 clones; less than 90% were seen once. Germline V CDR1 and CDR2: MGHRA, YSYEKL. With V trimmed by 1 base and J by 0 bases, 6 bases remained unmatched. The CDR3 length is 18 residues. Allocation to cohorts depended on clinical history reported by the participants.

Sequencing was performed on PBMCs or T cells enriched from blood (not recorded which). The receptor's source is a woman in her forties or fifties who had recovered from COVID-19. The V and J genes are TRBV4-1 and TRBJ2-1, with 10 bases lining up with TRBD2. The CDR3 DNA is TGCGCCAGCAGCCAAGGTTTGGCTAGCGGGAGCTCCTACAATGAGCAGTTCTTC. Its protein is CASSQGLASGSSYNEQFF.